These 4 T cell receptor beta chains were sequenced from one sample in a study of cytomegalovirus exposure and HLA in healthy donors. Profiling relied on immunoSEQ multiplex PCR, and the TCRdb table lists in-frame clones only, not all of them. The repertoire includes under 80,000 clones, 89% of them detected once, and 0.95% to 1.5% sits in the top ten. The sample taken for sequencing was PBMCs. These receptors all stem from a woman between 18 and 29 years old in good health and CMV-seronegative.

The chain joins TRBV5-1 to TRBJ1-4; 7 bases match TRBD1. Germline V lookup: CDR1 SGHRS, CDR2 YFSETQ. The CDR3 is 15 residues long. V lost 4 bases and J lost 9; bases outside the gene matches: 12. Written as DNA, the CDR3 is TGCGCCAGCAGCCTTTTCGACCGGGACAGTCAAAAACTGTTTTTT. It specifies CASSLFDRDSQKLFF.

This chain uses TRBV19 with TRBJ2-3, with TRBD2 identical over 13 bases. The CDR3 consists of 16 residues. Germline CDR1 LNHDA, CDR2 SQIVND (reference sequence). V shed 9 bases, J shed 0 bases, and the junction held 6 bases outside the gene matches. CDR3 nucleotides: TGTGCCAGCACTCGGACTAGCGGGGGTAGCACAGATACGCAGTATTTT. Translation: CASTRTSGGSTDTQYF.

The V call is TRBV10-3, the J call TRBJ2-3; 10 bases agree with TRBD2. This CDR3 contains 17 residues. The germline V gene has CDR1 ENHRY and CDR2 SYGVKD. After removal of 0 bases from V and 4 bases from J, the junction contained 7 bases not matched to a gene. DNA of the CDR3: TGTGCCATCAGTGAGTCGCAGCGGGGGGGAAAGGCAGATACGCAGTATTTT. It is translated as CAISESQRGGKADTQYF.

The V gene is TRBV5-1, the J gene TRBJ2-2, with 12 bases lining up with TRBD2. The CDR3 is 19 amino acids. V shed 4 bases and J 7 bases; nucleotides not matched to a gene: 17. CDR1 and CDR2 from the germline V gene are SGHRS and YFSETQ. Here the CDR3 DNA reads TGCGCCAGCAGCACCCTAGGACTAGCGGGAAAAGGGCGGGTCGGGGAGCTGTTTTTT. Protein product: CASSTLGLAGKGRVGELFF.